This T cell receptor (beta chain) was identified in a study of blood T cell repertoires in COVID-19. Profiled with immunoSEQ multiplex PCR; TCRdb holds only in-frame clones, not every one. The table lists about 190,000 clones, more than 70% of them singletons. The receptor was derived from a human donor in a cohort sampled during active COVID-19. Specimen: peripheral blood.

CDR3 sequence reads: CASSLPGNTEAFF. CDR3 bases: TGTGCCAGCAGCTTACCAGGGAACACTGAAGCTTTCTTT. The chain is built from TRBV7-9 and TRBJ1-1; unclear D gene. Germline CDR1 is SEHNR and CDR2 is FQNEAQ (reference sequence). The CDR3 has 13 residues. V lost 2 bases and J 1 base, leaving 5 bases between the germline ends.